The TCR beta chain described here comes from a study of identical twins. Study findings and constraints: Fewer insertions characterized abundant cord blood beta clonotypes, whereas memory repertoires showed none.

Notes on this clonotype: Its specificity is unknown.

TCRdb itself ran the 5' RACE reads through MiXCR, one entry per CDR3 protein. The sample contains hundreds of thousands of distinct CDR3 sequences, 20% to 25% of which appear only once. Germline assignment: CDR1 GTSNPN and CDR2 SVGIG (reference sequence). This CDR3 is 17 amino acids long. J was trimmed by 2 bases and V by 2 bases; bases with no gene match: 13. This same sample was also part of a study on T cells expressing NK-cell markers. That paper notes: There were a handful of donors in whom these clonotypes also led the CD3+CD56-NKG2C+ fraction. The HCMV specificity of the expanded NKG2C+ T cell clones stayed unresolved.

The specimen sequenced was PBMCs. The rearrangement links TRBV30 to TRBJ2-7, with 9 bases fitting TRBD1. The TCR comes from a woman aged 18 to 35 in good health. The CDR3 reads CAWSFTRGTGTPYEQYF. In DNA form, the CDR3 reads TGTGCCTGGAGTTTCACACGGGGGACAGGGACCCCCTACGAGCAGTACTTC.